A selection of T cell receptor beta chains follows, all from one sample in a study of T cell changes during pregnancy in multiple sclerosis. Sequencing used immunoSEQ multiplex PCR; TCRdb keeps in-frame clones, though not all of them. The sample lists just over 65,000 clones; about 89% were seen once. Material: peripheral blood, obtained in the second trimester of pregnancy. Receptor source: a female donor with multiple sclerosis, enrolled in a pregnancy study. The CDR3 runs from the conserved cysteine through the conserved F or W. D genes are given only for firm matches. Expanded clones get a size class; other rows say once, few or many, or leave the size out.

clone size,D gene,J gene,V gene,CDR3 DNA,CDR3 protein
NA,NA,TRBJ2-7,TRBV12-1,TGTGCCAGCCCCATGGAAAGGGGGCAGTACTTC,CASPMERGQYF
NA,TRBD2,TRBJ2-5,TRBV27,TGTGCCAGCAGTTTATCCGGTACCGGGCGGGGGTTAGAGACCCAGTACTTC,CASSLSGTGRGLETQYF
NA,TRBD2,TRBJ2-3,TRBV11-2,TGTGCCAGCAGCTTATTCCCTAGCGGTAGCACAGATACGCAGTATTTT,CASSLFPSGSTDTQYF
once,TRBD1,TRBJ1-2,TRBV30,TGTGCCTGGAGTGTAAAGGGACAGGGGAGATCTGGCTACACCTTC,CAWSVKGQGRSGYTF
NA,NA,TRBJ1-2,TRBV7-2,TGTGCCAGCAGCTTAGACAGGGTGTCCTATGGCTACACCTTC,CASSLDRVSYGYTF
NA,NA,TRBJ1-2,TRBV27,TGTGCCAGCAGTCTATCAGGGGACTATGGCTACACCTTC,CASSLSGDYGYTF
NA,TRBD1,TRBJ2-5,TRBV7-9,TGTGCCAGCAGCACATCCGCCGGGACAGGGGAAGAGACCCAGTACTTC,CASSTSAGTGEETQYF
NA,NA,TRBJ2-4,TRBV7-9,TGTGCCAGCAGCTCGGTCGAAGCCAAAAACATTCAGTACTTC,CASSSVEAKNIQYF
NA,TRBD2,TRBJ2-7,TRBV7-2,TGTGCCAGCAGCTTAAGCTCCCTAGCGGGAACGCAGACCCTCTACGAGCAGTACTTC,CASSLSSLAGTQTLYEQYF
once,NA,TRBJ1-5,TRBV30,TGTGCCTGGAGTGTAAGCCCCGGGGATCAGCCCCAGCATTTT,CAWSVSPGDQPQHF
NA,NA,TRBJ1-1,TRBV19,TGTGCCAGTCGGTCGATAAACACTGAAGCTTTCTTT,CASRSINTEAFF
NA,TRBD2,TRBJ2-1,TRBV10-3,TGTGCCATCAGTGAGTCTTCCGAGCGGGGGGGCCTGGAGCAGTTCTTC,CAISESSERGGLEQFF
NA,NA,TRBJ1-2,TRBV9,TGTGCCAGCAGCGTATTGGTCTTCCCCAGGGGAGGCTACACCTTC,CASSVLVFPRGGYTF
NA,NA,TRBJ1-2,TRBV19,TGTGCCAGTAGTATAAACGGGGGAAGCCATGGCTACACCTTC,CASSINGGSHGYTF